Following are 14 T cell receptor beta chains from one sample sequenced in a study of T cells in Graves' hyperthyroidism and ophthalmopathy. Amplified TCR beta CDR3 regions derived from RNA transcripts. The TCR CDR3 first-round RT-PCR relied on the HTBI primer set. Each CDR3 protein gets one entry after TCRdb re-called the multiplex PCR reads with MiXCR. In the table there are under 400,000 distinct CDR3 sequences, over 12% of which are singletons. Sequences were obtained from blood. These receptors came from a woman aged 60-75 years with Graves' ophthalmopathy.

This clonotype was seen repeatedly, ten times or more. The chain combines TRBV3-1 with TRBJ1-1; no reliable D call. The V and J ends lost 6 bases and 0 bases respectively, with 8 bases between them. The V gene's germline CDR1 is LGHDT and CDR2 YNNKEL (reference sequence). This CDR3 has 13 residues. This CDR3 is CASRVAMNTEAFF. The CDR3 DNA is TGTGCCAGCAGGGTCGCAATGAACACTGAAGCTTTCTTT.

The V gene is TRBV16, the J gene TRBJ2-1, with 11 bases matching TRBD2. After removal of 1 base from V and 6 bases from J, the junction contained 2 bases not matched to a gene. The CDR3 length is 15 residues. Germline-derived CDR1 and CDR2 are KGHSY and FQNENV. The CDR3 region is CASSQYLAGGNEQFF. Written as DNA, the CDR3 is TGTGCCAGCAGCCAATACCTAGCGGGAGGCAATGAGCAGTTCTTC. The full variable domain, its missing parts supplied by reference TRBV16 and TRBJ2-1, is GEEVAQTPKHLVRGEGQKAKLYCAPIKGHSYVFWYQQVLKNEFKFLISFQNENVFDETGMPKERFSAKCLPNSPCSLEIQATKLEDSAVYFCASSQYLAGGNEQFFGPGTRLTVL.

This clonotype has a count of ten or more. This chain uses TRBV18 with TRBJ2-5; TRBD2 is a possible D gene (5 bases). V was trimmed by 5 bases and J by 2 bases, leaving 9 bases between them. Germline CDR1 KGHSH, CDR2 LQKENI. The CDR3 spans 13 residues. The CDR3 nucleotides are TGTGCCAGCTCATTGGGAGAACAAGAGACCCAGTACTTC. Residues: CASSLGEQETQYF. Full variable domain (rest looked up from reference TRBV18 and TRBJ2-5): NAGVMQNPRHLVRRRGQEARLRCSPMKGHSHVYWYRQLPEEGLKFMVYLQKENIIDESGMPKERFSAEFPKEGPSILRIQQVVRGDSAAYFCASSLGEQETQYFGPGTRLLVL.

A few counts support this clonotype. This chain uses TRBV7-8 with TRBJ1-4; D unresolved. This CDR3 is built from 15 residues. The ends were cut back, 1 base at V and 8 bases at J, with 14 bases in the middle. Looked up from germline, CDR1 is SGHVS and CDR2 is FQNEAQ. Here the CDR3 reads CASSLVLRAGEKLFF. Written as DNA, the CDR3 is TGTGCCAGCAGCTTAGTTTTACGGGCGGGCGAAAAACTGTTTTTT.

This clonotype occurred a few times. This rearrangement joins TRBV7-9 to TRBJ1-1, with D uncertain. The V end lost 6 bases, the J end lost 0 bases, and 11 bases lay between the germline ends. The CDR3 spans 14 residues. The germline V gene has CDR1 SEHNR and CDR2 FQNEAQ (reference sequence). CDR3 region: CASRPPEMNTEAFF. CDR3 bases: TGTGCCAGCAGACCCCCCGAAATGAACACTGAAGCTTTCTTT.

This clonotype was detected ten times or more. The rearrangement links TRBV6-1 to TRBJ2-1; D call uncertain. Trimming shortened V by 7 bases and J by 9 bases, and 13 bases separated the two germline ends. The CDR3 length is 12 residues. Germline V CDR1 and CDR2: MNHNS, SASEGT. This CDR3 reads CASTPRESEQFF. For the CDR3, the DNA is TGTGCCAGCACTCCTAGAGAGTCTGAGCAGTTCTTC.

The CDR3 DNA sequence: TGTGCCAGCAGCTCCTCTGGGGGGGCCACCCTCAAGAATGAGCAGTTCTTC. Translated: CASSSSGGATLKNEQFF. The chain combines TRBV11-2 with TRBJ2-1; the D gene is possibly TRBD2 (7 bases). V gave up 4 bases and J gave up 7 bases, with 23 bases separating them. The germline gives CDR1 SGHAT, CDR2 FQNNGV. The CDR3 runs to 17 residues.

This clonotype was seen repeatedly, ten times or more. The genes are TRBV20-1 and TRBJ2-1, with 8 bases that match TRBD1. The CDR3 runs to 13 residues. Per the germline V gene, CDR1 is DFQATT and CDR2 is SNEGSKA (reference sequence). Trimming removed 8 bases from V and 1 base from J; junction bases left unmatched: 4. The CDR3 DNA sequence: TGCAGTCCAGGGGGCGGATCCTACAATGAGCAGTTCTTC. Amino acid sequence: CSPGGGSYNEQFF.

The chain is built from TRBV5-1 and TRBJ1-1, with a tentative D call TRBD1 (6 bases). CDR3 length: 15 residues. The germline V and J ends were trimmed by 2 bases and 1 base, with 12 bases remaining between them. Per the germline V gene, CDR1 is SGHRS and CDR2 is YFSETQ. Here the CDR3 reads CASSFGYRANTEAFF. CDR3 DNA: TGCGCCAGCAGCTTTGGGTACAGGGCGAACACTGAAGCTTTCTTT. The variable domain in full, with the rest retrieved from reference TRBV5-1 and TRBJ1-1, is KAGVTQTPRYLIKTRGQQVTLSCSPISGHRSVSWYQQTPGQGLQFLFEYFSETQRNKGNFPGRFSGRQFSNSRSEMNVSTLELGDSALYLCASSFGYRANTEAFFGQGTRLTVV.

The rearrangement uses TRBV27 and TRBJ2-1; D gene uncertain. The CDR3 consists of 14 residues. The germline V gene encodes CDR1 MNHEY and CDR2 SMNVEV (reference sequence). Trimming removed 4 bases from V and 3 bases from J, with 10 bases in between. CDR3 in amino acids: CASSYSASYNEQFF. The CDR3 DNA reads as TGTGCCAGCAGTTACTCCGCGAGCTACAATGAGCAGTTCTTC.

This clonotype was observed a handful of times. The junction departs from germline at one end; a sequencing error may be responsible. The chain couples TRBV7-2 to TRBJ2-5; no clear D. CDR3 length: 16 amino acids. Germline CDR1 reads SGHTA; CDR2 reads FQGNSA. DNA for the CDR3: TGTGCCAGCAGTTTCAGACATAATAGGGCCCAAGCGACCCAGTACTTC. The encoded protein is CASSFRHNRAQATQYF.

This clonotype was seen more than once but under ten times. V usage is TRBV19 and J usage is TRBJ1-2; D call uncertain. The CDR3 has 14 residues. CDR1 is LNHDA, CDR2 SQIVND, per germline (reference sequence). V lost 3 bases and J lost 1, with 9 bases in between. In nucleotides, the CDR3 is TGTGCCAGTAGTATTTCCGATTATAACTATGGCTACACCTTC. It yields the protein CASSISDYNYGYTF.

This clonotype was found many times. The chain joins TRBV20-1 to TRBJ1-5; perhaps TRBD1 as D (6 bases). Trimming took off 3 bases at V and 2 bases at J, with 20 bases between the two ends. Germline CDR1 reads DFQATT; CDR2 reads SNEGSKA (reference sequence). This CDR3 has 17 residues. The CDR3 DNA follows: TGCAGTGCTAGGTGGACAGCGGGCCGGCGGGGCAATCAGCCCCAGCATTTT. Encoded protein: CSARWTAGRRGNQPQHF.

This clonotype was seen a few times. V gene TRBV7-2 combines with J gene TRBJ2-6; possibly TRBD1 for D (6 bases). V lost 2 bases and J lost 0, with 17 bases in between. The CDR3 consists of 19 residues. Germline V CDR1 and CDR2: SGHTA, FQGNSA. CDR3 protein: CASSLKSTGHPSGANVLTF. DNA of the CDR3: TGTGCCAGCAGCTTAAAAAGTACGGGACATCCCTCTGGGGCCAACGTCCTGACTTTC.